These 22 T cell receptor beta chains share one sample of origin, sequenced in a study of shared clonotypes between healthy human individuals. Clones were read by immunoSEQ multiplex PCR, and TCRdb kept only the in-frame ones, dropping some. Among roughly 1,000,000 clones listed, 70% to 80% were seen once. Sequenced input: memory CD4+ T cells from PBMCs. Indicated subset: CD45RA-negative fraction. These receptors came from a man aged 18 to 35 in good health. Some clones in this sample may be carry-over from other donors' samples.

The chain uses TRBV9 and TRBJ1-2, with 7 bases that match TRBD1. The CDR3 totals 15 residues. V was clipped by 3 bases and J by 9 bases; unmatched bases: 14. Germline lookup yields CDR1 SGDLS and CDR2 YYNGEE. CDR3 in DNA: TGTGCCAGCAGCGCCACGGGGGATAGACAGGGAAGCTACACCTTC. Translated: CASSATGDRQGSYTF.

This clone has just one count. This chain connects TRBV6-1 to TRBJ2-1; D call uncertain. The germline CDR1 and CDR2 sequences are MNHNS and SASEGT. The ends were cut back, 1 base at V and 10 bases at J, with 5 bases in the middle. The CDR3 runs 11 residues. The CDR3 reads CASSEVGEQFF. CDR3 DNA: TGTGCCAGCAGTGAAGTAGGCGAGCAGTTCTTC.

The table lists this clone with a few counts. This chain uses TRBV28 with TRBJ1-4, with a possible D match to TRBD1 (5 bases). The CDR3 has 13 residues. Germline lookup yields CDR1 MDHEN and CDR2 SYDVKM. Trimming cost V 5 bases and J 14 bases, with 18 bases left between them. The CDR3 nucleotides are TGTGCCAGCAGTCCTATAGAACAATGGGGGCTGTTTTTT. This sequence encodes CASSPIEQWGLFF.

The chain joins TRBV5-1 to TRBJ2-7; D not resolved. This CDR3 is 19 amino acids long. CDR1 SGHRS and CDR2 YFSETQ come from the germline V gene. Between the trimmed V and J ends, which lost 1 base and 6 bases, there was a span of 29 bases. CDR3 protein: CASSLSFDGFGFGIGEQYF. CDR3 bases: TGCGCCAGCAGCTTGTCCTTCGATGGGTTTGGGTTTGGAATAGGCGAGCAGTACTTC.

As to this clone: This CDR3 is also generated by other DNA sequences in the sample. The chain carries TRBV7-2 and TRBJ2-7; the D call may be TRBD1 or TRBD2 (5 bases each). CDR3 length equals 14 residues. Germline CDR1 and CDR2: SGHTA and FQGNSA. Trimming removed 5 bases at V and 4 bases at J, with 15 bases between. In DNA, the CDR3 is TGTGCCAGCAGCCTAGACACCGGGGCGTACGAGCAGTACTTC. This codes for CASSLDTGAYEQYF.

CDR3 coding DNA: TGTGCCAGCAGCTCAACTAGCGGGATAGGCAATGAGCAGTTCTTC. It codes for CASSSTSGIGNEQFF. This chain joins TRBV7-3 and TRBJ2-1, with 10 bases identical to TRBD2. The germline gives CDR1 SGHTA, CDR2 FQGTGA. The length of the CDR3 is 15 residues. Trimming removed 4 bases from V and 6 bases from J; junction bases left unmatched: 6. Drawing the rest from reference TRBV7-3 and TRBJ2-1, the complete variable domain is GAGVSQTPSNKVTEKGKYVELRCDPISGHTALYWYRQSLGQGPEFLIYFQGTGAADDSGLPNDRFFAVRPEGSVSTLKIQRTERGDSAVYLCASSSTSGIGNEQFFGPGTRLTVL.

The V call is TRBV7-2, the J call TRBJ2-1; tentatively, D is TRBD1 (6 bases). The V end was cut by 2 bases, the J end by 5 bases, with 13 bases between. Germline CDR1 is SGHTA and CDR2 is FQGNSA. The CDR3 is made up of 15 amino acids. CDR3 sequence: CASSLRRGPNNEQFF. The DNA of the CDR3 is TGTGCCAGCAGCTTACGCAGGGGCCCAAACAATGAGCAGTTCTTC.

This clone occurred once. V is TRBV20-1 and J is TRBJ2-7, with D uncertain. From germline, CDR1 is DFQATT and CDR2 SNEGSKA (reference sequence). Trimming cost V 4 bases and J 6 bases, with 7 bases left between them. The CDR3 is 10 residues long. CDR3 sequence reads: CSATATEQYF. In nucleotides, the CDR3 is TGCAGTGCTACAGCTACCGAGCAGTACTTC.

The V gene is TRBV19, the J gene TRBJ2-7; a weak D match, TRBD2 (6 bases). Germline loops: CDR1 LNHDA, CDR2 SQIVND (reference sequence). The CDR3 is 14 amino acids. V was shortened by 3 bases and J by 2 bases, with 11 bases between the two germline ends. As DNA, the CDR3 is TGTGCCAGTAGTATCCGGGACTTGACCTACGAGCAGTACTTC. Its protein product is CASSIRDLTYEQYF.

In its sample, this clone was seen once. The gene calls are TRBV7-2 and TRBJ1-4; the D is unclear. V was clipped by 3 bases and J by 4 bases, with 9 bases between them. This CDR3 has 14 amino acids. Germline values: CDR1 SGHTA, CDR2 FQGNSA. CDR3 sequence reads: CASSLTVHNEKLFF. DNA for the CDR3: TGTGCCAGCAGCTTGACTGTACATAATGAAAAACTGTTTTTT.

This chain uses TRBV11-1 with TRBJ2-1; D perhaps matches TRBD1 (6 bases). Germline V gene data show CDR1 as SGHAT and CDR2 as FQDESV (reference sequence). The CDR3 runs to 15 residues. V shed 8 bases and J shed 2 bases, with 16 bases lying between them. The CDR3 protein is CASGLTGPPYNEQFF. CDR3 coding DNA: TGTGCCAGCGGCCTGACAGGACCCCCCTACAATGAGCAGTTCTTC.

The sample holds one count of this clone. The chain carries TRBV28 and TRBJ2-3; TRBD2 matches at 10 bases. Trimming at V came to 6 bases and at J to 5 bases, leaving 8 bases not matched to a gene. The CDR3 extends over 15 amino acids. Germline CDR1 MDHEN, CDR2 SYDVKM. The CDR3 spells CASSTSGRAKDTQYF. The CDR3 DNA reads as TGTGCCAGCAGCACAAGCGGGAGGGCGAAAGATACGCAGTATTTT.

CDR3 nucleotides: TGTGCCAGCAGCGTAGTAGGGGGGAGTGAAAAACTGTTTTTT. Its translation is CASSVVGGSEKLFF. The rearrangement links TRBV9 to TRBJ1-4, with D tentatively TRBD1 (6 bases). The germline V and J ends were trimmed by 0 bases and 7 bases, with 10 bases remaining between them. CDR1 and CDR2 (germline): SGDLS, YYNGEE. The CDR3 has 14 amino acids.

This clone was recorded only once. This rearrangement joins TRBV10-3 to TRBJ2-7, with D possibly called TRBD1 or TRBD2 (7 bases each). This CDR3 is 13 amino acids long. V was clipped by 2 bases and J by 5 bases, with 10 bases between them. CDR1 is ENHRY, CDR2 SYGVKD, per germline. The chain's CDR3 is CAISEQGGDEQYF. For the CDR3, the DNA is TGTGCCATCAGTGAGCAGGGGGGGGACGAGCAGTACTTC.

The chain recombines TRBV7-9 with TRBJ2-1; D is unclear. Germline assignment: CDR1 SEHNR and CDR2 FQNEAQ (reference sequence). CDR3 length equals 15 residues. Trimming cost V 11 bases and J 0 bases, with 17 bases left between them. In nucleotides, the CDR3 is TGTGCCGCGGAAGGCGCGGAAAGCTCCTACAATGAGCAGTTCTTC. It is translated as CAAEGAESSYNEQFF. Full variable domain (outside the CDR3, taken from reference TRBV7-9 and TRBJ2-1): DTGVSQNPRHKITKRGQNVTFRCDPISEHNRLYWYRQTLGQGPEFLTYFQNEAQLEKSRLLSDRFSAERPKGSFSTLEIQRTEQGDSAMYLCAAEGAESSYNEQFFGPGTRLTVL.

V gene TRBV11-2 combines with J gene TRBJ1-3; TRBD1 might be the D (5 bases). V lost 5 bases and J lost 4, with 15 bases in between. Germline CDR1 and CDR2: SGHAT and FQNNGV. The CDR3 covers 15 residues. As DNA, the CDR3 is TGTGCCAGCAGCCCCGGGGGAGCGGGAGGAAACACCATATATTTT. This gives the protein CASSPGGAGGNTIYF. Supplemented by reference TRBV11-2 and TRBJ1-3, the full variable domain reads EAGVAQSPRYKIIEKRQSVAFWCNPISGHATLYWYQQILGQGPKLLIQFQNNGVVDDSQLPKDRFSAERLKGVDSTLKIQPAKLEDSAVYLCASSPGGAGGNTIYFGEGSWLTVV.

V and J are TRBV29-1 and TRBJ1-3; D is perhaps TRBD1 (5 bases). CDR3 length: 9 amino acids. Germline CDR1 is SQVTM and CDR2 is ANQGSEA. V shed 7 bases and J shed 16 bases, with 14 bases lying between them. The CDR3 DNA reads as TGCAGCGCCCCCCGGGACGGCTATTTT. Residues: CSAPRDGYF.

CDR3 coding DNA: TGCGCCAGCAGCTGGGGCGACAGGGGGCATGGAAACACCATATATTTT. Translating gives CASSWGDRGHGNTIYF. V and J are TRBV5-1 and TRBJ1-3, with 10 positions matching TRBD1. Per the germline V gene, CDR1 is SGHRS and CDR2 is YFSETQ. The CDR3 has 16 amino acids. Germline trimming cut 3 bases from V and 3 bases from J; bases unmatched to any gene: 6.

This chain connects TRBV5-4 to TRBJ2-5; D uncertain. V gave up 3 bases and J gave up 7 bases, with 10 bases separating them. The CDR3 has 12 amino acids. Germline lookup yields CDR1 SGHNT and CDR2 YYREEE (reference sequence). CDR3 bases: TGTGCCAGCAGCTCCCCTACCGGGACCCAGTACTTC. It codes for CASSSPTGTQYF.

This clone appeared a single time. This sequence joins TRBV4-1 and TRBJ2-7, with D maybe TRBD1 (5 bases). This CDR3 is 16 amino acids long. The germline V gene has CDR1 MGHRA and CDR2 YSYEKL. Trimming took 0 bases from V and 5 from J, leaving 17 bases between them. For the CDR3, the DNA is TGCGCCAGCAGCCAAGACTCGGGCAGGGCAGGCCACGAGCAGTACTTC. Its translation: CASSQDSGRAGHEQYF.

This clone was picked up one time. The chain employs TRBV6-6 and TRBJ1-1; TRBD1 matches at 10 bases. Looked up from germline, CDR1 is MNHNY and CDR2 is SVGAGI (reference sequence). This CDR3 is built from 16 residues. With 7 bases clipped from V and 5 bases from J, the junction kept 13 bases outside the gene matches. CDR3: CASTSGTGVLGTEAFF. Written as DNA, the CDR3 is TGTGCCAGCACCTCGGGGACAGGGGTTTTGGGAACTGAAGCTTTCTTT.

This chain joins TRBV5-1 and TRBJ1-4; D call uncertain. Germline V gene data show CDR1 as SGHRS and CDR2 as YFSETQ. Between the trimmed V and J ends, which lost 2 bases and 8 bases, there was a span of 13 bases. The CDR3 has 14 residues. The CDR3 reads CASSFTGPDEKLFF. CDR3 nucleotide sequence: TGCGCCAGCAGCTTCACCGGGCCAGACGAAAAACTGTTTTTT.